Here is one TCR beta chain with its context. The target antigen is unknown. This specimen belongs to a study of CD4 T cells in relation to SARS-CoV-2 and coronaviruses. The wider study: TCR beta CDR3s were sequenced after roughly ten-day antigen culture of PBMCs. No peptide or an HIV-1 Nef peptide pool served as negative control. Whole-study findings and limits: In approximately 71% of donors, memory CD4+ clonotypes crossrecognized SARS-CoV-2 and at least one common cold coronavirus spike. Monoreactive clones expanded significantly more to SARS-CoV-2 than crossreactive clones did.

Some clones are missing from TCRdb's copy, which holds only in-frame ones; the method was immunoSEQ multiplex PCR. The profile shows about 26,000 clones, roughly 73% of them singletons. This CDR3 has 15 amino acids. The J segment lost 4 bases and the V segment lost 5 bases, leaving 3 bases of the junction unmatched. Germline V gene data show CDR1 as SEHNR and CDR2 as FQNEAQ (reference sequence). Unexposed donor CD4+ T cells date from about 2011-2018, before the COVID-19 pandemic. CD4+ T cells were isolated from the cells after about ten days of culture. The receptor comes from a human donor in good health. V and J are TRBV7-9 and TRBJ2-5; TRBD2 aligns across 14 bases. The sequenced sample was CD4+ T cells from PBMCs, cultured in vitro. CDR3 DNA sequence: TGTGCCAGCAGCACGACTAGCGGGGGGGGAGAGACCCAGTACTTC. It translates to CASSTTSGGGETQYF.